Listed here are 17 T cell receptor beta chains from one sample, sequenced in a study of identical twins. TCRdb reprocessed the 5' RACE reads via MiXCR and lists one record per CDR3 protein. The data contain about 790,000 distinct CDR3 sequences, about 20% of them singletons. The data were also submitted as part of a second study, on T cells expressing NK-cell markers.

The material sequenced was PBMCs. The receptors come from a woman in her late teens or twenties in good health.

This clonotype has only a few counts. This chain joins TRBV7-8 and TRBJ2-7; 13 bases line up with TRBD2. The CDR3 length is 16 residues. Germline-derived CDR1 and CDR2 are SGHVS and FQNEAQ. V shed 4 bases, J shed 4 bases, and the junction held 7 bases outside the gene matches. The CDR3 DNA reads as TGTGCCAGCAGCTCCTGGACTAGCGGGGGTGGGTACGAGCAGTACTTC. Its translation: CASSSWTSGGGYEQYF. The full variable domain, completed using reference TRBV7-8 and TRBJ2-7, is GAGVSQSPRYKVAKRGQDVALRCDPISGHVSLFWYQQALGQGPEFLTYFQNEAQLDKSGLPSDRFFAERPEGSVSTLKIQRTQQEDSAVYLCASSSWTSGGGYEQYFGPGTRLTVT.

V is TRBV20-1 and J is TRBJ2-1; TRBD2 is a possible D gene (5 bases). Trimming removed 4 bases from V and 0 bases from J, with 13 bases in between. Germline CDR1 reads DFQATT; CDR2 reads SNEGSKA (reference sequence). The length of the CDR3 is 15 residues. Here the CDR3 reads CSANEGVLSYNEQFF. The CDR3 bases are TGCAGTGCTAACGAGGGCGTACTCTCCTACAATGAGCAGTTCTTC.

The rearrangement joins TRBV12-3 or TRBV12-4 to TRBJ2-7; D is unclear. Trimming cost V 6 bases and J 5 bases, with 11 bases left between them. The CDR3 has 12 residues. The CDR3 loop reads CASSPAAHEQYF. In nucleotides, the CDR3 is TGTGCCAGCAGCCCCGCGGCCCACGAGCAGTACTTC.

V is TRBV6-2 or TRBV6-3 and J is TRBJ2-4; D unclear. The V gene lost 8 bases and the J gene lost 7 bases, with 15 bases spanning the gap. CDR1 and CDR2 (germline): MNHEY, SVGEGT. The CDR3 has 13 residues. CDR3 protein: CASGGLIANIQYF. CDR3 DNA: TGTGCCAGCGGTGGCCTCATCGCGAACATTCAGTACTTC.

V gene TRBV4-3 combines with J gene TRBJ2-7; D not resolved. The length of the CDR3 is 14 residues. Trimming removed 0 bases from V and 4 bases from J, with 10 bases in between. Germline CDR1 and CDR2: LGHNA and YSLEER. The CDR3: CASSQEGRSYEQYF. CDR3 sequence (DNA): TGCGCCAGCAGCCAAGAAGGACGGAGTTACGAGCAGTACTTC.

This clonotype was counted a few times. V is TRBV7-2 and J is TRBJ2-2; D uncertain. The CDR3 has 14 amino acids. The V end lost 2 bases, the J end lost 4 bases, and 8 bases lay between the germline ends. From germline, CDR1 is SGHTA and CDR2 FQGNSA. The CDR3, as DNA: TGTGCCAGCAGCTTAACTACCCTCACCGGGGAGCTGTTTTTT. Translated: CASSLTTLTGELFF. Using reference TRBV7-2 and TRBJ2-2 for the parts outside the CDR3, the full variable domain is GAGVSQSPSNKVTEKGKDVELRCDPISGHTALYWYRQSLGQGLEFLIYFQGNSAPDKSGLPSDRFSAERTGGSVSTLTIQRTQQEDSAVYLCASSLTTLTGELFFGEGSRLTVL.

The chain recombines TRBV6-1 with TRBJ1-2, with unresolved D. V gave up 0 bases and J gave up 4 bases, with 6 bases separating them. CDR3 length: 13 residues. Germline values: CDR1 MNHNS, CDR2 SASEGT. CDR3 protein: CASSEAGSYGYTF. In DNA form, the CDR3 reads TGTGCCAGCAGTGAAGCAGGGAGCTATGGCTACACCTTC.

V and J are TRBV28 and TRBJ2-7; TRBD1 aligns across 9 bases. Germline CDR1 reads MDHEN; CDR2 reads SYDVKM. V dropped 2 bases and J dropped 5; count of bases not matched to a gene: 7. This CDR3 comprises 15 residues. CDR3 bases: TGTGCCAGCAGTTTAGGGACAGGGATCTTCCACGAGCAGTACTTC. This translates into CASSLGTGIFHEQYF.

This chain links TRBV18 with TRBJ2-1; D is possibly TRBD1 or TRBD2 (5 bases each). The CDR3 length is 12 residues. Per germline, CDR1 KGHSH and CDR2 LQKENI. V shed 6 bases and J shed 9 bases, with 12 bases lying between them. The CDR3 region is CASSHTRGEQFF. CDR3 nucleotide sequence: TGTGCCAGCTCCCACACTAGGGGTGAGCAGTTCTTC. The complete variable domain, with remaining parts taken from reference TRBV18 and TRBJ2-1, reads NAGVMQNPRHLVRRRGQEARLRCSPMKGHSHVYWYRQLPEEGLKFMVYLQKENIIDESGMPKERFSAEFPKEGPSILRIQQVVRGDSAAYFCASSHTRGEQFFGPGTRLTVL.

The chain couples TRBV6-5 to TRBJ2-7; D uncertain. CDR1 is MNHEY, CDR2 SVGAGI, per germline. This CDR3 has 16 amino acids. Trimming stripped 0 bases from V and 2 bases from J, with 14 bases between. CDR3 protein: CASSYSIRNLPYEQYF. The DNA for the CDR3 is TGTGCCAGCAGTTACTCGATCAGGAACCTTCCCTACGAGCAGTACTTC.

In its sample, this clonotype was seen a few times. The V call is TRBV20-1, the J call TRBJ1-4; TRBD1 is a possible D gene (5 bases). Germline V gene data show CDR1 as DFQATT and CDR2 as SNEGSKA (reference sequence). The CDR3 has 13 amino acids. With 0 bases removed from V and 8 bases from J, the gap between germline ends came to 10 bases. Here the CDR3 reads CSARDWGREKLFF. The CDR3 nucleotides read TGCAGTGCTAGAGACTGGGGGAGGGAAAAACTGTTTTTT.

The chain combines TRBV12-3 or TRBV12-4 with TRBJ2-1, with D possibly TRBD2 on 5 matching bases. The CDR3 runs to 11 residues. V was pared by 3 bases and J by 13 bases, with 10 bases between. CDR3 sequence (DNA): TGTGCCAGCAGTTTGGGAGACTCTCAGTTCTTC. This encodes CASSLGDSQFF.

The chain has TRBV4-1 and TRBJ2-1, with D tentatively TRBD2 (6 bases). CDR1 is MGHRA, CDR2 YSYEKL, per germline. The CDR3 runs 16 residues. Trimming removed 1 base from V and 2 bases from J, with 12 bases in between. The CDR3 DNA reads TGCGCCAGCAGCCAAGTCGGGACTGCGACCTACAATGAGCAGTTCTTC. This sequence encodes CASSQVGTATYNEQFF.

The rearrangement links TRBV2 to TRBJ2-3, with D hard to call. Germline CDR1 is SNHLY and CDR2 is FYNNEI. Trimming stripped 8 bases from V and 0 bases from J, with 18 bases between. The CDR3 runs to 16 residues. Here the CDR3 reads CASGPLALSSTDTQYF. In DNA form, the CDR3 reads TGTGCCAGCGGGCCACTTGCGTTGTCTAGCACAGATACGCAGTATTTT.

The chain uses TRBV3-1 and TRBJ2-7; D might be TRBD1 (5 bases). CDR3 length: 13 amino acids. V was pared by 3 bases and J by 4 bases, with 10 bases between. In germline, CDR1 is LGHDT, CDR2 YNNKEL (reference sequence). CDR3 region: CASSHHQGYEQYF. Here the CDR3 DNA reads TGTGCCAGCAGCCACCACCAGGGTTACGAGCAGTACTTC.

The chain combines TRBV10-3 with TRBJ1-5; D is uncertain. The CDR3 sequence is 13 residues long. Germline lookup yields CDR1 ENHRY and CDR2 SYGVKD. V was trimmed by 0 bases and J by 6 bases, leaving 6 bases between them. The CDR3 region is CAISESTSQPQHF. The CDR3 coding sequence is TGTGCCATCAGTGAGTCGACGAGTCAGCCCCAGCATTTT.

Turning to this clonotype: One end of the junction fails to match germline, which may point to a read error. The chain couples TRBV6-2 or TRBV6-3 to TRBJ2-7; D call uncertain. From germline, CDR1 is MNHEY and CDR2 SVGEGT. This CDR3 spans 12 amino acids. This CDR3 is CASSLSSYKQYF. CDR3 bases: TGTGCCAGCAGCCTAAGCTCCTACAAGCAGTACTTC.